The next 30 T cell receptor beta chains were all read from a single sample in a study of CD8 T cells in ankylosing spondylitis. Study outcomes and limitations: Seemingly distinctive of ankylosing spondylitis blood was a TCR beta motif formed by eight highly homologous variants.

TCRdb fed the 5' RACE reads into MiXCR, producing one record per CDR3 protein. The sample has 700,000 or so distinct CDR3 sequences; 15% to 20% are singletons. Their antigens are not known. Input material: blood, either unsorted or a sorted T cell fraction (not recorded which). All receptors derive from a male donor with ankylosing spondylitis.

There are a few counts of this clonotype. This chain uses TRBV7-8 with TRBJ2-7, with D perhaps matching TRBD2 (6 bases). Trimming took 4 bases from V and 2 from J, leaving 15 bases between them. The CDR3 sequence is 15 residues long. The germline V gene encodes CDR1 SGHVS and CDR2 FQNEAQ. The CDR3 region is CASSSLAGTPYEQYF. The CDR3 DNA is TGTGCCAGCAGCTCCCTGGCGGGGACCCCCTACGAGCAGTACTTC.

This clonotype was detected only a few times. The gene calls are TRBV5-5 and TRBJ2-3; D perhaps matches TRBD2 (5 bases). Germline loops: CDR1 SGHKS, CDR2 YYEKEE (reference sequence). The CDR3 has 15 residues. V shed 0 bases and J shed 2 bases, with 10 bases lying between them. The CDR3 coding sequence is TGTGCCAGCAGCTTGGAGCGGCTTCCCACAGATACGCAGTATTTT. This translates into CASSLERLPTDTQYF.

This clonotype showed up many times. CDR3: CASSFWGLRDRRYNSPLHF. CDR3 bases: TGTGCCAGCAGCTTTTGGGGACTTCGGGACAGGCGATATAATTCACCCCTCCACTTT. The rearrangement links TRBV11-2 to TRBJ1-6; 8 bases are a match to TRBD1. CDR1 is SGHAT, CDR2 FQNNGV, per germline. The CDR3 spans 19 residues. Trimming cost V 3 bases and J 4 bases; bases outside gene matches: 14.

The table lists this clonotype with a few counts. The chain links TRBV20-1 to TRBJ2-7; D unresolved. The CDR3 has 12 residues. The V end was cut by 3 bases, the J end by 5 bases, with 11 bases between. In germline, CDR1 is DFQATT, CDR2 SNEGSKA (reference sequence). The CDR3 here is CSASGRTDEQYF. For the CDR3, the DNA is TGCAGTGCTAGCGGAAGAACGGACGAGCAGTACTTC.

This clonotype was detected only a few times. The chain combines TRBV20-1 with TRBJ2-2, with no clear D. V lost 5 bases to trimming and J lost 5 bases, with 12 bases between them. Germline V gene sequence: CDR1 DFQATT, CDR2 SNEGSKA (reference sequence). This CDR3 comprises 13 residues. DNA of the CDR3: TGCAGTGCTGTAAGACGGGCAACCGGGGAGCTGTTTTTT. Protein sequence: CSAVRRATGELFF.

This sequence joins TRBV20-1 and TRBJ2-1; 15 bases are shared with TRBD2. The CDR3 has 15 residues. Germline loops: CDR1 DFQATT, CDR2 SNEGSKA (reference sequence). Losses at the gene ends were 4 bases for V and 7 bases for J; bases not matched to a gene: 5. The CDR3 reads CSATGLAGGTNEQFF. CDR3 bases: TGCAGTGCTACGGGACTAGCGGGAGGAACGAATGAGCAGTTCTTC.

The gene calls are TRBV7-9 and TRBJ2-1, with D possibly matching TRBD1 (6 bases). Per germline, CDR1 SEHNR and CDR2 FQNEAQ (reference sequence). Trimming pared 5 bases from V and 5 bases from J, leaving 19 bases between. This CDR3 has 16 residues. In nucleotides, the CDR3 is TGTGCCAGCAGCCAAACCAGGGACATCAAAAACAATGAGCAGTTCTTC. Protein: CASSQTRDIKNNEQFF.

J is TRBJ2-7 and V is TRBV2, with 13 bases identical to TRBD2. V lost 7 bases to trimming and J lost 2 bases; unmatched junction nucleotides: 2. Germline V gene lookup returns CDR1 SNHLY and CDR2 FYNNEI. The CDR3 sequence is 14 residues long. The CDR3 DNA is TGTGCCAGCAAACTAGCGGGAGGGACCTACGAGCAGTACTTC. It encodes CASKLAGGTYEQYF.

This clonotype came up a few times. V gene TRBV29-1 combines with J gene TRBJ1-1; TRBD1 might be the D (6 bases). Trimming left V 7 bases short and J 8 bases short, with 11 bases between. CDR3 length equals 10 residues. The germline V gene has CDR1 SQVTM and CDR2 ANQGSEA. CDR3 residues: CSAGASEAFF. The CDR3 DNA is TGCAGCGCAGGGGCTTCGGAAGCTTTCTTT.

The rearrangement joins TRBV20-1 to TRBJ2-1; no reliable D call. The CDR3 totals 12 residues. Trimming removed 3 bases from V and 4 bases from J, with 7 bases in between. Germline V CDR1 and CDR2: DFQATT, SNEGSKA (reference sequence). Here the CDR3 reads CSARNPYNEQFF. CDR3 DNA sequence: TGCAGTGCTAGGAACCCTTACAATGAGCAGTTCTTC.

This clonotype was observed a few times. The J gene is TRBJ1-5, the V gene TRBV20-1; TRBD1 is a possible D gene (5 bases). Germline V gene data show CDR1 as DFQATT and CDR2 as SNEGSKA (reference sequence). The CDR3 contains 15 residues. The ends were cut back, 0 bases at V and 5 bases at J, with 14 bases in the middle. The CDR3 DNA sequence: TGCAGTGCTAGAGAGGGAATAGGGGCGGATCAGCCCCAGCATTTT. This translates into CSAREGIGADQPQHF.

This clonotype showed up just a few times. The V call is TRBV12-3 or TRBV12-4, the J call TRBJ1-1; TRBD1 agrees at 9 bases. J gave up 6 bases and V 2 bases, and 7 bases lay outside the gene matches. CDR3 length equals 15 residues. The CDR3 protein is CASSLSGTGNAEAFF. CDR3 DNA sequence: TGTGCCAGCAGTTTAAGTGGGACAGGGAATGCTGAAGCTTTCTTT.

This chain uses TRBV28 with TRBJ1-6; D is undetermined. Germline CDR1 and CDR2: MDHEN and SYDVKM. V lost 5 bases, J lost 1 base, and 18 bases lay in between. This CDR3 has 18 residues. The chain's CDR3 is CASSPSFGLGSYNSPLHF. The CDR3 DNA reads as TGTGCCAGCAGTCCGAGTTTCGGGTTAGGGTCCTATAATTCACCCCTCCACTTT.

This clonotype has a count of ten or more. This chain links TRBV5-6 with TRBJ2-7; tentatively, D is TRBD2 (5 bases). The CDR3 spans 12 residues. Germline-derived CDR1 and CDR2 are SGHDT and YYEEEE. V shed 3 bases and J shed 3 bases, with 7 bases lying between them. This CDR3 is CASSSSGYEQYF. DNA of the CDR3: TGTGCCAGCAGCTCAAGCGGCTACGAGCAGTACTTC.

The V gene is TRBV7-3, the J gene TRBJ2-1; 10 nucleotides line up with TRBD2. The V and J ends lost 5 bases and 6 bases, in that order; junction bases with no gene match: 7. The CDR3 runs to 15 residues. Per germline, CDR1 SGHTA and CDR2 FQGTGA. In nucleotides, the CDR3 is TGTGCCAGCAGCCAGCGGGGGGGCCCCTTCAATGAGCAGTTCTTC. It encodes CASSQRGGPFNEQFF.

The chain couples TRBV5-1 to TRBJ2-3, with TRBD1 matching 8 bases. Germline lookup yields CDR1 SGHRS and CDR2 YFSETQ. CDR3 length: 16 residues. Trimming at V came to 1 base and at J to 6 bases, leaving 10 bases not matched to a gene. The CDR3 loop is CASSLTGTGLGDTQYF. The CDR3 DNA sequence: TGCGCCAGCAGCTTGACTGGGACAGGATTGGGGGATACGCAGTATTTT.

This clonotype was seen a few times. The chain recombines TRBV10-2 with TRBJ2-3; 9 positions match TRBD2. Germline lookup yields CDR1 WSHSY and CDR2 SAAADI. The J segment lost 6 bases and the V segment lost 6 bases, leaving 7 bases of the junction unmatched. The CDR3 is made up of 14 amino acids. The CDR3 here is CASRGAGGGDTQYF. CDR3 nucleotides: TGCGCCAGCAGGGGAGCGGGAGGTGGGGATACGCAGTATTTT.

The chain uses TRBV29-1 and TRBJ2-3; TRBD2 aligns across 8 bases. The V segment lost 3 bases and the J segment 3 bases; nucleotides outside the gene matches: 5. Germline CDR1 reads SQVTM; CDR2 reads ANQGSEA. This CDR3 spans 14 amino acids. The DNA for the CDR3 is TGCAGCGTTGAGGGCAGCGGGAGAACAGATACGCAGTATTTT. Encoded protein: CSVEGSGRTDTQYF.

The rearrangement joins TRBV4-1 to TRBJ2-5; D could derive from TRBD1 or TRBD2 (5 bases each). The germline V gene encodes CDR1 MGHRA and CDR2 YSYEKL. V was trimmed by 2 bases and J by 5 bases, leaving 18 bases between them. This CDR3 region has 16 residues. Written as DNA, the CDR3 is TGCGCCAGCAGCCAAATGGGACCCGGGACCCGGGAGACCCAGTACTTC. Protein sequence: CASSQMGPGTRETQYF.

This rearrangement joins TRBV4-1 to TRBJ1-6; D is ambiguous. Per germline, CDR1 MGHRA and CDR2 YSYEKL. The CDR3 consists of 17 residues. The V gene lost 1 base and the J gene lost 5 bases, with 15 bases spanning the gap. The CDR3 reads CASSQVGRAKDNSPLHF. The CDR3 bases are TGCGCCAGCAGCCAAGTAGGTAGGGCGAAGGATAATTCACCCCTCCACTTT.

The V call is TRBV6-4, the J call TRBJ1-1; the D is unclear. V lost 0 bases to trimming and J lost 11 bases, with 10 bases between them. This CDR3 is 12 amino acids long. CDR1 and CDR2 from the germline V gene are MRHNA and SNTAGT. The CDR3 region is CASSDSFQRAFF. The CDR3 bases are TGTGCCAGCAGTGACTCTTTCCAACGGGCTTTCTTT.

The chain has TRBV20-1 and TRBJ2-5, with D possibly TRBD2 on 5 matching bases. Looked up from germline, CDR1 is DFQATT and CDR2 is SNEGSKA (reference sequence). The CDR3 has 12 residues. V dropped 3 bases and J dropped 5 bases, with 10 bases sitting between them. The CDR3 reads CSASRGSETQYF. For the CDR3, the DNA is TGCAGTGCTAGTAGAGGGTCCGAGACCCAGTACTTC.

This clonotype was counted between two and nine times. V usage is TRBV5-1 and J usage is TRBJ2-3; D is ambiguous. V lost 0 bases to trimming and J lost 4 bases, with 12 bases between them. Germline CDR1 is SGHRS and CDR2 is YFSETQ. The CDR3 is made up of 15 amino acids. In DNA form, the CDR3 reads TGCGCCAGCAGCTTGGATGGCGTCGGCGCAGATACGCAGTATTTT. Its translation is CASSLDGVGADTQYF.

This rearrangement joins TRBV27 to TRBJ2-1; 8 bases are shared with TRBD1. This CDR3 has 16 residues. Germline V gives CDR1 MNHEY, CDR2 SMNVEV (reference sequence). Unmatched junction bases numbered 9, after V lost 2 bases and J lost 6 bases. CDR3 sequence: CASSLPRGQGPNEQFF. In DNA form, the CDR3 reads TGTGCCAGCAGTTTACCCCGCGGACAGGGACCCAATGAGCAGTTCTTC.

This clonotype was detected a few times. V gene TRBV6-5 combines with J gene TRBJ2-1; no firm D call. With 2 bases removed from V and 0 bases from J, the gap between germline ends came to 8 bases. Germline V gives CDR1 MNHEY, CDR2 SVGAGI. The CDR3 runs to 15 residues. Here the CDR3 reads CASSYTAGSYNEQFF. The DNA for the CDR3 is TGTGCCAGCAGTTACACCGCTGGCTCCTACAATGAGCAGTTCTTC.

The chain uses TRBV12-3 or TRBV12-4 and TRBJ1-1, with unresolved D. The CDR3 length is 12 residues. Trimming took off 6 bases at V and 6 bases at J, with 11 bases between the two ends. DNA for the CDR3: TGTGCCAGCAGATGGACCTCAGCTGAAGCTTTCTTT. This codes for CASRWTSAEAFF.

The rearrangement links TRBV7-9 to TRBJ2-5, with D tentatively TRBD2 (6 bases). V lost 3 bases and J 5 bases, leaving 19 bases between the germline ends. The CDR3 is 16 residues long. CDR1 SEHNR and CDR2 FQNEAQ come from the germline V gene (reference sequence). The DNA of the CDR3 is TGTGCCAGCAGCTTTTTTGGCGGGACCCCCCTTGAGACCCAGTACTTC. Translated, it gives CASSFFGGTPLETQYF.

This clonotype was seen only a few times. The genes are TRBV7-8 and TRBJ2-6; no clear D. This CDR3 comprises 14 residues. Germline V gives CDR1 SGHVS, CDR2 FQNEAQ. The ends were cut back, 0 bases at V and 8 bases at J, with 8 bases in the middle. CDR3 region: CASSLALMSNVLTF. DNA for the CDR3: TGTGCCAGCAGCTTAGCGCTCATGTCCAACGTCCTGACTTTC.

A few counts support this clonotype. The genes are TRBV20-1 and TRBJ2-5; D is ambiguous. The CDR3 spans 12 residues. The germline CDR1 and CDR2 sequences are DFQATT and SNEGSKA (reference sequence). V shed 7 bases and J shed 1 base, with 10 bases lying between them. The CDR3 DNA is TGCAGTGGAAAACAGCCCCAAGAGACCCAGTACTTC. This codes for CSGKQPQETQYF.

This clonotype was detected only a few times. This rearrangement joins TRBV12-3 or TRBV12-4 to TRBJ1-2, with D uncertain. The V end lost 5 bases, the J end lost 4 bases, and 11 bases lay between the germline ends. This CDR3 spans 13 amino acids. The CDR3: CASSPQTVYGYTF. The CDR3 nucleotides are TGTGCCAGCAGTCCCCAGACGGTCTATGGCTACACCTTC.